This passage covers 21 T cell receptor beta chains from one sample sequenced in a study. TCRdb called the 5' RACE reads again in MiXCR, with one record for every CDR3 protein. The sample carries some 62,000 distinct CDR3 sequences, nearly 30% recorded once. The specimen was tumor-infiltrating naive CD4+ T cells sorted from the breast tumor. Regarding subset: naive CD4+ T cells, CD4+CD45RA+CD25-. Receptors originate from a female donor with breast cancer.

The V gene is TRBV13, the J gene TRBJ1-1; TRBD1 is a possible D gene (6 bases). Per the germline V gene, CDR1 is PRHDT and CDR2 is FYEKMQ (reference sequence). V shed 5 bases and J shed 5 bases, with 15 bases lying between them. The CDR3 covers 14 residues. The CDR3 DNA sequence: TGTGCCAGCAGCGGAGGACAGAGGCTTACTGAAGCTTTCTTT. It yields the protein CASSGGQRLTEAFF.

Here the CDR3 reads CASSEQSTDTQYF. In DNA, the CDR3 is TGTGCCAGCAGTGAACAGTCCACAGATACGCAGTATTTT. The chain couples TRBV2 to TRBJ2-3; D remains ambiguous. Per the germline V gene, CDR1 is SNHLY and CDR2 is FYNNEI. With 2 bases removed from V and 2 bases from J, the gap between germline ends came to 5 bases. The length of the CDR3 is 13 residues.

Comment on this clonotype: At one end the junction does not follow the germline gene, possibly because of a read error. The V call is TRBV12-3 or TRBV12-4, the J call TRBJ1-2; 7 positions agree with TRBD1. The CDR3 spans 14 residues. The CDR3 DNA reads TGTGTCAGCAGTTTCCCGACAGGGAACTATGGCTACACCTTC. Its translation: CVSSFPTGNYGYTF.

The chain recombines TRBV9 with TRBJ1-2; D not certain. Germline V CDR1 and CDR2: SGDLS, YYNGEE. Trimming shortened V by 0 bases and J by 0 bases, and 3 bases separated the two germline ends. This CDR3 contains 13 residues. CDR3 in DNA: TGTGCCAGCAGCGTAGACGCTAACTATGGCTACACCTTC. It encodes CASSVDANYGYTF.

In its sample, this clonotype was seen many times. V is TRBV7-2 and J is TRBJ1-2; D is unresolved. Trimming cost V 1 base and J 7 bases, with 4 bases left between them. Per germline, CDR1 SGHTA and CDR2 FQGNSA. This CDR3 spans 11 amino acids. For the CDR3, the DNA is TGTGCCAGCAGCTTAGGATTTGGCTACACCTTC. Translated: CASSLGFGYTF.

The rearrangement joins TRBV20-1 to TRBJ2-3, with D tentatively TRBD2 (5 bases). The V gene's germline CDR1 is DFQATT and CDR2 SNEGSKA (reference sequence). V lost 2 bases and J 1 base, leaving 19 bases between the germline ends. CDR3 length equals 17 residues. The CDR3: CSARSFSETRGTDTQYF. CDR3 DNA sequence: TGCAGTGCTAGATCTTTTAGCGAGACCCGAGGCACAGATACGCAGTATTTT.

Note on this clonotype: One end of the junction is discordant with germline, which a read error may explain. The chain recombines TRBV5-1 with TRBJ1-6, with D possibly being TRBD1 (5 bases). From germline, CDR1 is SGHRS and CDR2 YFSETQ. There are 16 residues in the CDR3. CDR3 DNA sequence: TGCGCCAGCGGCTTGCAAGGGGCATATAACGGTTCACCCCTCCACTTT. Its translation: CASGLQGAYNGSPLHF.

As for this clonotype: This sequence may be a read error, since a much larger clone differs from it by one base. The conserved final phenylalanine or tryptophan is absent from the CDR3, which likely points to a read error. This chain joins TRBV7-2 and TRBJ2-5; 8 nucleotides line up with TRBD2. CDR1 and CDR2 (germline): SGHTA, FQGNSA. The CDR3 runs 16 residues. V shed 1 base and J 2 bases; nucleotides not matched to a gene: 6. The CDR3 spells CASSLVAGGSQETQYL. CDR3 bases: TGTGCCAGCAGCTTAGTTGCGGGAGGATCGCAAGAGACCCAGTACCTC.

This clonotype was recorded a few times. V is TRBV12-3 or TRBV12-4 and J is TRBJ2-1, with D perhaps TRBD2 (6 bases). V was pared by 2 bases and J by 4 bases, with 12 bases between. CDR3 length: 15 residues. In DNA form, the CDR3 reads TGTGCCAGCAGTTTAACTGTGGGAGGATACAATGAGCAGTTCTTC. As protein: CASSLTVGGYNEQFF.

J is TRBJ1-1 and V is TRBV19; D is possibly TRBD1 (5 bases). The CDR3 length is 13 residues. Germline CDR1 is LNHDA and CDR2 is SQIVND (reference sequence). Trimming took off 9 bases at V and 4 bases at J, with 15 bases between the two ends. For the CDR3, the DNA is TGTGCCAGCGGGACCAATTCGCGCACTGAAGCTTTCTTT. Protein product: CASGTNSRTEAFF.

The chain recombines TRBV10-3 with TRBJ2-7, with 8 positions matching TRBD2. CDR1 is ENHRY, CDR2 SYGVKD, per germline. This CDR3 contains 14 residues. The V and J ends lost 3 bases and 4 bases, in that order; junction bases with no gene match: 5. The CDR3 DNA sequence: TGTGCCATCAGTGATAGGAGCGGGAGATACGAGCAGTACTTC. Its translation is CAISDRSGRYEQYF.

CDR3 residues: CASSPGTSISGANVLTF. Here the CDR3 DNA reads TGTGCCAGCAGTCCCGGGACATCGATCTCTGGGGCCAACGTCCTGACTTTC. The chain recombines TRBV5-4 with TRBJ2-6; perhaps TRBD1 as D (6 bases). CDR1 and CDR2 from the germline V gene are SGHNT and YYREEE (reference sequence). With 5 bases removed from V and 0 bases from J, the gap between germline ends came to 15 bases. The CDR3 is 17 amino acids.

There are many counts of this clonotype. The V call is TRBV10-3, the J call TRBJ1-1; TRBD1 matches at 9 bases. The germline V gene encodes CDR1 ENHRY and CDR2 SYGVKD. The ends lost 10 bases at V and 6 bases at J; junction bases unmatched: 9. CDR3 length equals 13 residues. In DNA, the CDR3 is TGTGCCAGTAGCACAGGGGGCGAGGCTGAAGCTTTCTTT. As protein: CASSTGGEAEAFF.

This clonotype turned up a few times. The chain carries TRBV7-9 and TRBJ2-2, with D perhaps matching TRBD2 (5 bases). The CDR3 totals 14 residues. Trimming left V 2 bases short and J 6 bases short, with 10 bases between. In germline, CDR1 is SEHNR, CDR2 FQNEAQ (reference sequence). CDR3 region: CASSLTREPGELFF. In DNA form, the CDR3 reads TGTGCCAGCAGCTTAACAAGGGAGCCCGGGGAGCTGTTTTTT.

This clonotype was detected a few times. The J gene is TRBJ2-7, the V gene TRBV5-1; D ambiguous. This CDR3 has 11 amino acids. The V end lost 7 bases, the J end lost 4 bases, and 9 bases lay between the germline ends. Per the germline V gene, CDR1 is SGHRS and CDR2 is YFSETQ. The CDR3 sequence is CASRNLYEQYF. As DNA, the CDR3 is TGCGCCAGCCGAAATTTATACGAGCAGTACTTC.

The DNA of the CDR3 is TGTGCCAGCAGCCAACCTAACTATGGCTACACCTTC. This gives the protein CASSQPNYGYTF. The chain combines TRBV7-9 with TRBJ1-2; D call uncertain. In germline, CDR1 is SEHNR, CDR2 FQNEAQ (reference sequence). The length of the CDR3 is 12 residues. Deletions cut 5 bases from V and 0 bases from J, with 4 bases between. Supplemented by reference TRBV7-9 and TRBJ1-2, the full variable domain reads DTGVSQNPRHKITKRGQNVTFRCDPISEHNRLYWYRQTLGQGPEFLTYFQNEAQLEKSRLLSDRFSAERPKGSFSTLEIQRTEQGDSAMYLCASSQPNYGYTFGSGTRLTVV.

There are a few counts of this clonotype. The chain joins TRBV6-1 to TRBJ2-7; D is undetermined. Trimming shortened V by 4 bases and J by 0 bases, and 4 bases separated the two germline ends. There are 12 residues in the CDR3. CDR1 is MNHNS, CDR2 SASEGT, per germline. This CDR3 reads CASSGSSYEQYF. The CDR3 DNA reads as TGTGCCAGCAGTGGGTCCTCCTACGAGCAGTACTTC.

This sequence joins TRBV18 and TRBJ2-3, with 9 bases matching TRBD1. Germline lookup yields CDR1 KGHSH and CDR2 LQKENI. The ends lost 5 bases at V and 7 bases at J; junction bases unmatched: 4. The CDR3 totals 13 residues. The CDR3 nucleotides are TGTGCCAGCTCATCGGACAGGGGAAATACGCAGTATTTT. As protein: CASSSDRGNTQYF.

The chain uses TRBV24-1 and TRBJ1-5; no firm D call. This CDR3 region has 15 residues. Germline V CDR1 and CDR2: KGHDR, SFDVKD. V shed 5 bases and J shed 2 bases, with 12 bases lying between them. The CDR3 loop is CATSVGGRGNQPQHF. DNA for the CDR3: TGTGCCACCAGTGTAGGTGGCAGAGGCAATCAGCCCCAGCATTTT.

Only a few counts were recorded for this clonotype. V usage is TRBV3-1 and J usage is TRBJ2-3; 11 positions agree with TRBD2. CDR3 length equals 16 residues. Germline V gives CDR1 LGHDT, CDR2 YNNKEL (reference sequence). Losses at the gene ends were 4 bases for V and 4 bases for J; bases not matched to a gene: 7. CDR3 loop: CASSRSGRAGADTQYF. DNA for the CDR3: TGTGCCAGCAGCCGTAGCGGGAGGGCCGGGGCAGATACGCAGTATTTT.

The J gene is TRBJ1-1, the V gene TRBV30; possible D gene TRBD1, 5 bases. This CDR3 region has 14 residues. CDR1 is GTSNPN and CDR2 is SVGIG in the germline V gene (reference sequence). The ends were cut back, 1 base at V and 1 base at J, with 10 bases in the middle. The CDR3 spells CAWSGTLKNTEAFF. The CDR3, as DNA: TGTGCCTGGAGTGGGACACTTAAGAACACTGAAGCTTTCTTT.